This T cell receptor beta chain was obtained from a study of cytomegalovirus exposure and HLA in healthy donors listed by TCRdb under 2017. The study in broad terms: The 666 repertoires of the first cohort and the 120 or so validation repertoires were produced on the same platform, according to a later analysis. The study aimed to test whether signatures of past pathogen exposure could be identified by cataloging public T cell receptors. A separate validation cohort of roughly 130 different subjects was used in addition to the approximately 700-subject first cohort. To predict cytomegalovirus infection status, the study combined high-throughput TCR immunosequencing, statistical association of individual TCRs with disease status, and machine learning. Here is what the overall study found, with its caveats: Most TCR sequences were observed very rarely across donors, whereas some public TCRs were present in many individuals. Of the cluster scores, roughly 95% were above 0 in a later analysis, which found that TCRs clustered in the first cohort also tended to co-occur in the 120 validation repertoires. In both the original and validation cohorts, the classifier was reported to diagnose cytomegalovirus status with high specificity and sensitivity. A few of the identified cytomegalovirus-associated TCR beta chains were confirmed in vitro to be specific for cytomegalovirus antigens. It was suggested by the authors that the approach could potentially be generalized to other disease states and immunological phenotypes. A later analysis had no HLA typing for the validation cohort, so co-occurrence there was scored across all 130 or so repertoires. In the study, around 160 TCR beta chains were listed as associated with cytomegalovirus.

Library preparation employed the immunoSEQ multiplex PCR assay. Turning to the authors' computational methods: A statistical classification framework was built to diagnose cytomegalovirus status from the catalog of TCR beta chain sequences. The clones in this table, taken by TCRdb from immuneACCESS, are in-frame only. Not every clone is retained; where verified, under half of the shortfall comes from an unresolved V gene, and the cause of the rest is unknown. The DNA gave D and trimming, while V, J and clone size come from that table. This sample has tens of thousands of clones in its table, and approximately 93% of those were observed once. In total, the top ten clones hold 3.5% to 4% of the sample. From its cysteine to its phenylalanine, the CDR3 spans 13 amino acids. The CDR3 DNA has 39 bases and is translated from base 1. CDR1 and CDR2 were assigned from the germline V gene (reference sequence) as GTSNPN and SVGIG.

As to this clone: It has no known antigen specificity. One end of the junction is discordant with germline, which a read error may explain.

The donors were included in the validation cohort of 100 to 150 subjects, a group kept apart from the roughly 680-subject first cohort. This TCR was sampled from a woman aged 25 to 39 in good health and CMV-seronegative. The material sequenced was PBMCs. The rearrangement joined TRBV30 to TRBJ2-7; a tentative D call is TRBD2 (9 bases match). Here the CDR3 is given as CAWGDRLSGRRKF. The bases are TGTGCCTGGGGGGACAGGTTAAGCGGGAGGAGGAAATTC.